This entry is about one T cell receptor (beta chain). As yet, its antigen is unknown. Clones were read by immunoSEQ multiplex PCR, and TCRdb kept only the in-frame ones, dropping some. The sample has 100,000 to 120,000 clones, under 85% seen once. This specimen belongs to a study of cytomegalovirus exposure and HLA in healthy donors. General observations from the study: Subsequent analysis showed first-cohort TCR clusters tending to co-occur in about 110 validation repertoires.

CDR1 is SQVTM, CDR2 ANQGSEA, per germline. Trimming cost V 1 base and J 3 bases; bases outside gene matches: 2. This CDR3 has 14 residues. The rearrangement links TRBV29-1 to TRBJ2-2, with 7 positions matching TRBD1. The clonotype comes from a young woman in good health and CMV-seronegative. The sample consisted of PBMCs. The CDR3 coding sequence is TGCAGCGTTGAAGGACAGGGTGACACCGGGGAGCTGTTTTTT. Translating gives CSVEGQGDTGELFF.